This passage covers 16 T cell receptor beta chains from one sample sequenced in a study of Ad26.COV2.S vaccination and SARS-CoV-2 variants. The treatment was: about 20 received Ad26.COV2.S at low or high dose, single or two shots; 5 received placebo; per-sample allocation not given. Collection of samples fell on day 63 after the first vaccine or placebo injection. Clones were sequenced by immunoSEQ multiplex PCR, and TCRdb holds only the in-frame ones, with some missing. This sample yields a few hundred thousand clones, of which roughly 87% are seen a single time; about 4.1% belongs to the top ten. The source material was peripheral blood, sampled in a trial of Ad26.COV2.S vaccine versus placebo. All receptors derive from a person between 18 and 59 years old who received the Ad26.COV2.S COVID-19 vaccine or a placebo.

This clone was seen a handful of times. This sequence joins TRBV9 and TRBJ2-7; weak D call: TRBD2 (6 bases). Trimming stripped 0 bases from V and 7 bases from J, with 14 bases between. The germline CDR1 and CDR2 sequences are SGDLS and YYNGEE. The CDR3 consists of 14 residues. CDR3 sequence (DNA): TGTGCCAGCAGCGTAGGGTCCTCCGCGGGGGAGCAGTACTTC. It is translated as CASSVGSSAGEQYF.

The chain is built from TRBV7-2 and TRBJ2-7, with 9 bases matching TRBD1. CDR3 length: 16 amino acids. From germline, CDR1 is SGHTA and CDR2 FQGNSA. The trim removed 1 base at V and 4 bases at J, leaving 8 bases unmatched. CDR3 loop: CASSLGRLGQGYEQYF. CDR3 DNA: TGTGCCAGCAGCTTAGGTCGTCTGGGACAGGGTTACGAGCAGTACTTC.

V and J are TRBV23-1 and TRBJ2-7; 7 positions match TRBD1. TRBV23-1 qualifies as an ORF whose function is uncertain. This CDR3 contains 16 residues. Losses at the gene ends were 3 bases for V and 0 bases for J; bases not matched to a gene: 8. CDR3 coding DNA: TGCGCCAGCAGTCACTCCGGGACAGTCGGCTCCTACGAGCAGTACTTC. Encoded protein: CASSHSGTVGSYEQYF.

The chain employs TRBV24-1 and TRBJ2-3; 10 bases map to TRBD1. V dropped 3 bases and J dropped 1; count of bases not matched to a gene: 3. This CDR3 region has 16 residues. Per germline, CDR1 KGHDR and CDR2 SFDVKD. CDR3 loop: CATSDPGQGGTDTQYF. For the CDR3, the DNA is TGTGCCACCAGTGATCCAGGACAGGGGGGCACAGATACGCAGTATTTT.

The V and J genes are TRBV28 and TRBJ2-3, with 13 bases that match TRBD2. The germline V gene has CDR1 MDHEN and CDR2 SYDVKM. This CDR3 is built from 16 residues. Losses at the gene ends were 4 bases for V and 8 bases for J; bases not matched to a gene: 9. CDR3 amino acids: CASSSRTSGSPGTQYF. In DNA form, the CDR3 reads TGTGCCAGCAGTTCACGGACTAGCGGGAGCCCCGGTACGCAGTATTTT. The whole variable domain, remainder taken from reference TRBV28 and TRBJ2-3, is DVKVTQSSRYLVKRTGEKVFLECVQDMDHENMFWYRQDPGLGLRLIYFSYDVKMKEKGDIPEGYSVSREKKERFSLILESASTNQTSMYLCASSSRTSGSPGTQYFGPGTRLTVL.

J is TRBJ2-7 and V is TRBV5-1; unclear D gene. CDR1 is SGHRS, CDR2 YFSETQ, per germline. CDR3 length equals 14 residues. V was clipped by 4 bases and J by 1 base, with 12 bases between them. CDR3 nucleotides: TGCGCCAGCAGCACCCGGGTACTTTCCTACGAGCAGTACTTC. It codes for CASSTRVLSYEQYF.

The V and J genes are TRBV10-3 and TRBJ2-1; D is unclear. The CDR3 is 12 amino acids. Trimming shortened V by 4 bases and J by 4 bases, and 5 bases separated the two germline ends. The germline V gene has CDR1 ENHRY and CDR2 SYGVKD. In DNA, the CDR3 is TGTGCCATCAGTGGGCTTTACAATGAGCAGTTCTTC. This encodes CAISGLYNEQFF.

The chain carries TRBV14 and TRBJ2-7; possible D gene TRBD2, 5 bases. The V gene lost 4 bases and the J gene lost 4 bases, with 20 bases spanning the gap. The CDR3 runs 16 residues. Per germline, CDR1 SGHDN and CDR2 FVKESK. The CDR3 sequence: CASSPNRGAATYEQYF. In DNA form, the CDR3 reads TGTGCCAGCAGCCCGAACCGGGGAGCGGCCACTTACGAGCAGTACTTC.

The chain carries TRBV7-9 and TRBJ1-2; 9 bases align to TRBD1. With V trimmed by 1 base and J by 0 bases, 0 bases remained unmatched. Germline-derived CDR1 and CDR2 are SEHNR and FQNEAQ (reference sequence). CDR3 length equals 15 residues. CDR3 sequence reads: CASSLGQGANYGYTF. In DNA, the CDR3 is TGTGCCAGCAGCTTAGGACAGGGGGCTAACTATGGCTACACCTTC.

The genes are TRBV2 and TRBJ2-7; D call uncertain. V lost 1 base, J lost 7 bases, and 5 bases lay in between. CDR3 length: 11 residues. Germline-derived CDR1 and CDR2 are SNHLY and FYNNEI. CDR3 in DNA: TGTGCCAGCAGTGAAGTCATGGAGCAGTACTTC. It translates to CASSEVMEQYF.

The chain couples TRBV7-9 to TRBJ1-1; D not resolved. In germline, CDR1 is SEHNR, CDR2 FQNEAQ (reference sequence). V lost 6 bases and J 4 bases, leaving 12 bases between the germline ends. The CDR3 is 13 residues long. The CDR3 DNA reads as TGTGCCAGCAGTCTCTCGGGTGGCACTGAAGCTTTCTTT. This encodes CASSLSGGTEAFF.

The J gene is TRBJ2-2, the V gene TRBV5-5; a possible D gene is TRBD2 (6 bases). Germline loops: CDR1 SGHKS, CDR2 YYEKEE (reference sequence). The CDR3 has 14 amino acids. Trimming shortened V by 3 bases and J by 1 base, and 7 bases separated the two germline ends. CDR3 amino acids: CASSSSVNTGELFF. For the CDR3, the DNA is TGTGCCAGCAGCTCTAGCGTGAACACCGGGGAGCTGTTTTTT.

CDR3 sequence: CASSISLGAINQPQHF. The CDR3 coding sequence is TGTGCCAGTAGTATAAGTCTAGGGGCCATCAATCAGCCCCAGCATTTT. V and J are TRBV19 and TRBJ1-5; perhaps TRBD1 as D (5 bases). This CDR3 contains 16 residues. The germline gives CDR1 LNHDA, CDR2 SQIVND (reference sequence). The V end was cut by 2 bases, the J end by 3 bases, with 14 bases between.

The J gene is TRBJ2-1, the V gene TRBV7-2; TRBD2 matches at 9 bases. Losses at the gene ends were 5 bases for V and 3 bases for J; bases not matched to a gene: 14. The CDR3 extends over 18 amino acids. Germline V lookup: CDR1 SGHTA, CDR2 FQGNSA. The CDR3 is CASSHRPTAGGLYNEQFF. CDR3 bases: TGTGCCAGCAGCCACCGCCCCACAGCGGGAGGACTCTACAATGAGCAGTTCTTC. Based on the CDR3 plus reference TRBV7-2 and TRBJ2-1, the full variable domain is GAGVSQSPSNKVTEKGKDVELRCDPISGHTALYWYRQSLGQGLEFLIYFQGNSAPDKSGLPSDRFSAERTGGSVSTLTIQRTQQEDSAVYLCASSHRPTAGGLYNEQFFGPGTRLTVL.

J is TRBJ2-7 and V is TRBV5-5, with 7 positions matching TRBD2. V was clipped by 0 bases and J by 6 bases; unmatched bases: 12. The V gene's germline CDR1 is SGHKS and CDR2 YYEKEE (reference sequence). This CDR3 contains 16 residues. CDR3 amino acids: CASSLDTSAMVSEQYF. CDR3 DNA: TGTGCCAGCAGCTTGGATACTAGCGCTATGGTCTCCGAGCAGTACTTC.

This clone was counted once. J is TRBJ2-1 and V is TRBV7-9, with 11 bases identical to TRBD2. J was trimmed by 15 bases and V by 4 bases; bases with no gene match: 11. Germline CDR1 and CDR2: SEHNR and FQNEAQ (reference sequence). The CDR3 has 14 residues. In DNA form, the CDR3 reads TGTGCCAGCAGCTCCTACCAAGGACTAGCGGGTCCGTTCTTC. This sequence encodes CASSSYQGLAGPFF.